The sample holds a few counts of the clone carrying this T cell receptor beta chain. The data originate from a study of blood T cell repertoires in COVID-19. Overall study: Sites in the United States, Italy and Spain provided acute and convalescent COVID-19 samples. The analysed material was cDNA or gDNA that came from T cells, B-cell-depleted T cells, or PBMCs.

Germline V gene sequence: CDR1 SEHNR, CDR2 FQNEAQ (reference sequence). V was clipped by 3 bases and J by 3 bases, with 10 bases between them. The CDR3 contains 14 residues. In the authors' workflow: Amplified reference gene primers provided the basis for estimating nucleated cell counts. Profiled with immunoSEQ multiplex PCR; TCRdb holds only in-frame clones, not every one. D and trimming were read from the DNA, whereas the V and J calls and clone size are those reported in that table. The table records about 250,000 clones, about 80% of them present only once. This clonotype was obtained from a man of 80 years or more with acute or convalescent COVID-19. V is TRBV7-9 and J is TRBJ2-3; no definite D call. The sample was peripheral blood. This chain's CDR3 is CASSFSSRTDTQYF. CDR3 coding DNA: TGTGCCAGCAGCTTTTCGAGTCGGACAGATACGCAGTATTTT.